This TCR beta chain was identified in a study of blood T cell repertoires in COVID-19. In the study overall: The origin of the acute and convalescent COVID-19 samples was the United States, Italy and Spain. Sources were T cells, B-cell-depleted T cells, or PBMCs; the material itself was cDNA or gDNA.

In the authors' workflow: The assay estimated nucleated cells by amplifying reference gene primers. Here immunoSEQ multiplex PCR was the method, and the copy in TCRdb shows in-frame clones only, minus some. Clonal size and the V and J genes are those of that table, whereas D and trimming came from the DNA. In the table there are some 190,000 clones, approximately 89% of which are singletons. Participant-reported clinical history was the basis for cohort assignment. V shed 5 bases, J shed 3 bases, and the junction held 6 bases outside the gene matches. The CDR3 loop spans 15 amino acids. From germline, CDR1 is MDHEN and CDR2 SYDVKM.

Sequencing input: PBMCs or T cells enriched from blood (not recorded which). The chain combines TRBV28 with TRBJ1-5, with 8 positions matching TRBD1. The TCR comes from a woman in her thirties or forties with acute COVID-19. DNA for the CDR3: TGTGCCAGCAGTCTAGGACAGGGTTTCAATCAGCCCCAGCATTTT. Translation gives CASSLGQGFNQPQHF.